The 28 T cell receptor beta chains presented below share a single source sample, sequenced in a study of T cell responses to AZD1222 COVID-19 vaccine. Libraries were prepared by immunoSEQ multiplex PCR; TCRdb keeps only in-frame clonotypes and omits some of them. The sample has 180,000 or so clones, 85% to 95% seen once; the top ten hold around 1%. The sequenced sample was peripheral blood, obtained 28 days after the second dose of the MenACWY control vaccine. The origin of the receptors is an adult who received the MenACWY meningococcal vaccine as a control.

In its sample, this clone was seen once. The V call is TRBV19, the J call TRBJ2-5; D is undetermined. Germline V gene data show CDR1 as LNHDA and CDR2 as SQIVND (reference sequence). V lost 4 bases to trimming and J lost 0 bases, with 0 bases between them. The CDR3 is 11 amino acids. The DNA of the CDR3 is TGTGCCAGTAGTAACCAAGAGACCCAGTACTTC. Translation: CASSNQETQYF. Complete variable domain (other parts from reference TRBV19 and TRBJ2-5): DGGITQSPKYLFRKEGQNVTLSCEQNLNHDAMYWYRQDPGQGLRLIYYSQIVNDFQKGDIAEGYSVSREKKESFPLTVTSAQKNPTAFYLCASSNQETQYFGPGTRLLVL.

This clone was recorded only once. This chain links TRBV5-1 with TRBJ2-1; D is possibly TRBD1 (6 bases). V shed 0 bases and J shed 0 bases, with 7 bases lying between them. Germline CDR1 and CDR2: SGHRS and YFSETQ. This CDR3 has 15 residues. The CDR3 spells CASSLEGVSYNEQFF. In nucleotides, the CDR3 is TGCGCCAGCAGCTTGGAGGGGGTCTCCTACAATGAGCAGTTCTTC.

J is TRBJ1-2 and V is TRBV4-1; a possible D gene is TRBD1 (6 bases). CDR3 size: 14 residues. Per germline, CDR1 MGHRA and CDR2 YSYEKL. Trimming left V 0 bases short and J 7 bases short, with 12 bases between. Written as DNA, the CDR3 is TGCGCCAGCAGCCAAGATAGGGACATCCGTGGCTACACCTTC. Protein product: CASSQDRDIRGYTF.

The chain joins TRBV3-1 (or the pseudogene TRBV3-2) to TRBJ1-1; D is uncertain. This CDR3 is built from 15 residues. Germline V CDR1 and CDR2: LGHDT, YNNKEL (reference sequence). The V gene lost 2 bases and the J gene lost 5 bases, with 15 bases spanning the gap. For the CDR3, the DNA is TGTGCCAGCAGCCAAAATGGCCAAACCGGGACTGAAGCTTTCTTT. Its protein product is CASSQNGQTGTEAFF.

The CDR3 loop reads CASSQGEKTGAYEQYF. As DNA, the CDR3 is TGTGCCAGCAGCCAAGGCGAAAAGACAGGAGCCTACGAGCAGTACTTC. The J gene is TRBJ2-7, the V gene TRBV3-1 (or the pseudogene TRBV3-2); D may be TRBD1 (6 bases). The CDR3 loop spans 16 amino acids. V lost 1 base to trimming and J lost 2 bases, with 15 bases between them. Germline CDR1 reads LGHDT; CDR2 reads YNNKEL (reference sequence).

The chain couples TRBV29-1 to TRBJ1-2; D is unresolved. This CDR3 has 12 residues. Trimming cost V 6 bases and J 8 bases, with 16 bases left between them. From germline, CDR1 is SQVTM and CDR2 ANQGSEA. CDR3 residues: CSVVLRKEGYTF. The CDR3 nucleotides are TGCAGCGTCGTACTGAGGAAGGAGGGCTACACCTTC.

This clone showed up just a few times. V is TRBV3-1 (or the pseudogene TRBV3-2) and J is TRBJ1-2; 9 bases are shared with TRBD1. Per the germline V gene, CDR1 is LGHDT and CDR2 is YNNKEL (reference sequence). V lost 0 bases to trimming and J lost 3 bases; unmatched junction nucleotides: 14. The CDR3 is 19 amino acids. In DNA, the CDR3 is TGTGCCAGCAGCCAAGAGTCCTCGGACAGGGGACCCTTGTACTATGGCTACACCTTC. It specifies CASSQESSDRGPLYYGYTF.

The chain links TRBV6-6 to TRBJ2-2; D not certain. CDR1 is MNHNY and CDR2 is SVGAGI in the germline V gene (reference sequence). V lost 1 base and J 3 bases, leaving 6 bases between the germline ends. The CDR3 loop spans 14 amino acids. The CDR3 reads CASSYFKDTGELFF. CDR3 in DNA: TGTGCCAGCAGTTACTTTAAAGACACCGGGGAGCTGTTTTTT.

The rearrangement uses TRBV24-1 and TRBJ2-2; 8 bases are a match to TRBD1. Germline CDR1 is KGHDR and CDR2 is SFDVKD. The CDR3 is 16 amino acids. V was pared by 10 bases and J by 1 base, with 10 bases of the junction left unmatched. DNA of the CDR3: TGTGCCACTTCGAGTGCTGGGACAGGGAACACCGGGGAGCTGTTTTTT. Translated: CATSSAGTGNTGELFF.

The gene calls are TRBV18 and TRBJ1-4; D unclear. The CDR3 loop spans 15 amino acids. In germline, CDR1 is KGHSH, CDR2 LQKENI. Deletions cut 4 bases from V and 0 bases from J, with 9 bases between. The CDR3, as DNA: TGTGCCAGCTCACTGGACCCTGCAACTAATGAAAAACTGTTTTTT. Translation gives CASSLDPATNEKLFF.

The chain combines TRBV3-1 (or the pseudogene TRBV3-2) with TRBJ1-6; D gene uncertain. The V end was cut by 2 bases, the J end by 7 bases, with 15 bases between. The germline V gene has CDR1 LGHDT and CDR2 YNNKEL (reference sequence). The CDR3 is 16 amino acids. The chain's CDR3 is CASSQPMRAANSPLHF. As DNA, the CDR3 is TGTGCCAGCAGCCAACCAATGCGGGCTGCGAATTCACCCCTCCACTTT.

The rearrangement joins TRBV30 to TRBJ1-5; the D gene is possibly TRBD1 (6 bases). The CDR3 extends over 14 amino acids. Germline V gene lookup returns CDR1 GTSNPN and CDR2 SVGIG (reference sequence). Deletions cut 2 bases from V and 4 bases from J, with 12 bases between. The CDR3 nucleotides are TGTGCCTGGAGTCGGGGGCTTGGAAATCAGCCCCAGCATTTT. Protein: CAWSRGLGNQPQHF.

The sample holds one count of this clone. The chain couples TRBV5-1 to TRBJ1-4; 7 bases map to TRBD1. Germline CDR1 and CDR2: SGHRS and YFSETQ. After removal of 4 bases from V and 0 bases from J, the junction contained 3 bases not matched to a gene. There are 15 residues in the CDR3. The CDR3 sequence: CASSIQGATNEKLFF. The CDR3 DNA reads as TGCGCCAGCAGCATCCAGGGGGCAACTAATGAAAAACTGTTTTTT.

The chain couples TRBV6-1 to TRBJ1-1; D not certain. The CDR3 is 11 amino acids. Looked up from germline, CDR1 is MNHNS and CDR2 is SASEGT. With 1 base removed from V and 8 bases from J, the gap between germline ends came to 5 bases. The chain's CDR3 is CASSEVREAFF. The CDR3 DNA reads TGTGCCAGCAGTGAAGTCAGGGAAGCTTTCTTT.

V is TRBV12-5 and J is TRBJ1-1; D uncertain. V lost 0 bases and J 8 bases, leaving 7 bases between the germline ends. This CDR3 contains 12 residues. Germline values: CDR1 LGHNT, CDR2 FRNRAP. The CDR3 sequence: CASGLVRGEAFF. The CDR3 DNA follows: TGTGCTAGTGGTTTGGTACGGGGAGAAGCTTTCTTT.

This chain joins TRBV28 and TRBJ2-7; D ambiguous. The CDR3 contains 12 residues. Deletions cut 3 bases from V and 4 bases from J, with 7 bases between. CDR1 MDHEN and CDR2 SYDVKM come from the germline V gene. The CDR3 coding sequence is TGTGCCAGCAGTTTCTCAGGATACGAGCAGTACTTC. Translating it yields CASSFSGYEQYF.

The V gene is TRBV6-2 or TRBV6-3, the J gene TRBJ2-7; 8 bases are a match to TRBD2. Losses at the gene ends were 6 bases for V and 2 bases for J; bases not matched to a gene: 12. Germline assignment: CDR1 MNHEY and CDR2 SVGEGT. The CDR3 extends over 16 amino acids. Written as DNA, the CDR3 is TGTGCCAGCAGCACAACTTCACGGGGGGGACCCTACGAGCAGTACTTC. This gives the protein CASSTTSRGGPYEQYF.

This sequence joins TRBV7-9 and TRBJ1-5, with a weak D call TRBD1 (5 bases). Trimming removed 2 bases from V and 2 bases from J, with 10 bases in between. The CDR3 extends over 15 amino acids. Per germline, CDR1 SEHNR and CDR2 FQNEAQ (reference sequence). CDR3 DNA: TGTGCCAGCAGCTTATCCGGGGCGGGCAATCAGCCCCAGCATTTT. As protein: CASSLSGAGNQPQHF.

The genes are TRBV11-3 and TRBJ1-4; 8 bases line up with TRBD1. Trimming cost V 5 bases and J 7 bases; bases outside gene matches: 3. The CDR3 is made up of 13 amino acids. CDR1 is SGHNT and CDR2 is YENEEA in the germline V gene. The CDR3 DNA sequence: TGTGCCAGCAGCATCGGGACAGGTGAAAAACTGTTTTTT. As protein: CASSIGTGEKLFF.

The V and J genes are TRBV30 and TRBJ2-3, with D unresolved. Germline V CDR1 and CDR2: GTSNPN, SVGIG (reference sequence). Between the trimmed V and J ends, which lost 2 bases and 9 bases, there was a span of 12 bases. CDR3 size: 12 residues. The CDR3 protein is CAWSSSVGTQYF. CDR3 nucleotides: TGTGCCTGGAGTTCCTCAGTGGGCACGCAGTATTTT.

V gene TRBV18 combines with J gene TRBJ1-3; TRBD1 aligns across 8 bases. CDR1 KGHSH and CDR2 LQKENI come from the germline V gene. V lost 5 bases and J lost 0; bases outside the gene matches: 3. The CDR3 length is 15 residues. The CDR3 reads CASSIGQGSGNTIYF. CDR3 DNA: TGTGCCAGCTCAATAGGACAGGGCTCTGGAAACACCATATATTTT.

This clone appeared once. This chain links TRBV18 with TRBJ2-1, with D perhaps TRBD1 (5 bases). The germline CDR1 and CDR2 sequences are KGHSH and LQKENI. The CDR3 contains 13 residues. V gave up 0 bases and J gave up 10 bases, with 10 bases separating them. CDR3 in amino acids: CASSPPTVGEQFF. CDR3 nucleotides: TGTGCCAGCTCACCACCGACAGTCGGGGAGCAGTTCTTC.

The rearrangement links TRBV6-1 to TRBJ1-2; no definite D call. V shed 0 bases and J shed 5 bases, with 13 bases lying between them. Germline CDR1 is MNHNS and CDR2 is SASEGT. The CDR3 consists of 15 residues. The CDR3 bases are TGTGCCAGCAGTGAAGCGTTCGGGTTTCAGTATGGCTACACCTTC. Protein: CASSEAFGFQYGYTF.

The rearrangement uses TRBV24-1 and TRBJ1-2, with D hard to call. Trimming removed 4 bases from V and 8 bases from J, with 13 bases in between. CDR1 and CDR2 from the germline V gene are KGHDR and SFDVKD. There are 13 residues in the CDR3. The CDR3 coding sequence is TGTGCCACCAGTGACCCCCCCCGAGAAGGCTACACCTTC. Encoded protein: CATSDPPREGYTF.

The V and J genes are TRBV30 and TRBJ1-6, with D maybe TRBD1 (6 bases). Looked up from germline, CDR1 is GTSNPN and CDR2 is SVGIG (reference sequence). The CDR3 is 15 residues long. V lost 4 bases, J lost 6 bases, and 16 bases lay in between. The CDR3 coding sequence is TGTGCCTGGACAAGGGTTGGACAGACTAATTCACCCCTCCACTTT. Amino acids: CAWTRVGQTNSPLHF.

This clone was observed a single time. J is TRBJ2-2 and V is TRBV28; 9 nucleotides line up with TRBD1. V lost 8 bases, J lost 7 bases, and 14 bases stayed unmatched. Germline CDR1 MDHEN, CDR2 SYDVKM. This CDR3 region has 16 residues. Here the CDR3 DNA reads TGTGCCAGCCGCCTGGCCGGGACAGGGCTCATCGGGGAGCTGTTTTTT. Its protein product is CASRLAGTGLIGELFF.

This clone was seen only a few times. The genes are TRBV7-9 and TRBJ1-2, with D perhaps TRBD1 (6 bases). V gave up 3 bases and J gave up 7 bases, with 18 bases separating them. This CDR3 region has 15 residues. CDR1 is SEHNR, CDR2 FQNEAQ, per germline (reference sequence). In nucleotides, the CDR3 is TGTGCCAGCAGCTTGCCCCACGGGGGCGCAGGTGGCTACACCTTC. Its protein product is CASSLPHGGAGGYTF.

J is TRBJ2-1 and V is TRBV11-3, with 8 positions matching TRBD2. The CDR3 has 15 residues. V was pared by 0 bases and J by 7 bases, with 5 bases of the junction left unmatched. Germline CDR1 reads SGHNT; CDR2 reads YENEEA. For the CDR3, the DNA is TGTGCCAGCAGCTTAGACTCCCGGGAGGGAAATGAGCAGTTCTTC. Translated, it gives CASSLDSREGNEQFF.